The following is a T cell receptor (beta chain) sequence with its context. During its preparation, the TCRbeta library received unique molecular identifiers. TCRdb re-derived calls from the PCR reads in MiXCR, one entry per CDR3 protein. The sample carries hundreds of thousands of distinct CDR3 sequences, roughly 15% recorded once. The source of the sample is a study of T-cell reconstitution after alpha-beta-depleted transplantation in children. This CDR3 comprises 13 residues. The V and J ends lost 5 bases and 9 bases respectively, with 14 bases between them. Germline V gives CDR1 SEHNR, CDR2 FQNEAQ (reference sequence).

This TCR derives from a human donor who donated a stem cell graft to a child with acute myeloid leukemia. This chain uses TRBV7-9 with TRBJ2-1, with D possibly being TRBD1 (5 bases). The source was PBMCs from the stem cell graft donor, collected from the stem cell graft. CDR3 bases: TGTGCCAGCAGCCACTCAGGGCCTGGTGAGCAGTTCTTC. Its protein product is CASSHSGPGEQFF.